The 13 T cell receptor beta chains presented below share a single source sample, sequenced in a study of shared T cell receptors in the human thymus. The repertoire was sequenced with immunoSEQ multiplex PCR; TCRdb's copy has only in-frame clones and lacks some. The data hold just under 550,000 clones, with about 84% observed a single time. These data are also associated with another study on human thymus T cells.

Sequenced: thymocytes. The receptors were gathered from a boy under three years old with a congenital heart defect.

The chain recombines TRBV9 with TRBJ1-2; perhaps TRBD1 as D (6 bases). CDR1 is SGDLS, CDR2 YYNGEE, per germline. The CDR3 length is 14 residues. Trimming cost V 0 bases and J 10 bases, with 16 bases left between them. The CDR3 region has the DNA TGTGCCAGCAGCGTAGGGCAGGGGCCCCTGCTCTACACCTTC. Encoded protein: CASSVGQGPLLYTF.

The chain has TRBV4-1 and TRBJ2-2; 10 nucleotides align to TRBD1. V lost 5 bases and J lost 7; bases outside the gene matches: 13. Germline V gene data show CDR1 as MGHRA and CDR2 as YSYEKL. This CDR3 has 17 residues. CDR3 DNA sequence: TGCGCCAGCAGCGTGAAGTCCGGGACAGGGGACGGCGGGGAGCTGTTTTTT. Translating it yields CASSVKSGTGDGGELFF.

This clone was counted a single time. An end of the junction differs from the germline gene, which may be a read error. The chain couples TRBV28 to TRBJ1-1, with 8 nucleotides matching TRBD1. CDR3 length: 15 residues. Germline V CDR1 and CDR2: MDHEN, SYDVKM. The CDR3 DNA sequence: TGTGCCACCCGGACAGGGAAAAATTTGAACGCTGAAGCTTTCTTT. Encoded protein: CATRTGKNLNAEAFF.

CDR3 region: CASSFTGKSNQPQHF. The CDR3 DNA follows: TGCGCCAGCAGCTTCACAGGGAAGAGCAATCAGCCCCAGCATTTT. The V and J genes are TRBV5-1 and TRBJ1-5, with TRBD1 as a possible D gene (6 bases). From germline, CDR1 is SGHRS and CDR2 YFSETQ. The CDR3 extends over 15 amino acids. V was cut by 2 bases and J by 1 base, with 10 bases left in between.

The rearrangement joins TRBV18 to TRBJ2-1; TRBD2 agrees at 9 bases. V trimming: 4 bases; J trimming: 0 bases; junction bases outside the gene matches: 7. CDR1 KGHSH and CDR2 LQKENI come from the germline V gene. The CDR3 spans 17 residues. For the CDR3, the DNA is TGTGCCAGCTCACGCGGGGGGGGCTTTAGCTCCTACAATGAGCAGTTCTTC. Its protein product is CASSRGGGFSSYNEQFF. Looking up the rest from reference TRBV18 and TRBJ2-1 gives the full variable domain: NAGVMQNPRHLVRRRGQEARLRCSPMKGHSHVYWYRQLPEEGLKFMVYLQKENIIDESGMPKERFSAEFPKEGPSILRIQQVVRGDSAAYFCASSRGGGFSSYNEQFFGPGTRLTVL.

The gene calls are TRBV4-3 and TRBJ2-2; 11 positions agree with TRBD2. Germline loops: CDR1 LGHNA, CDR2 YSLEER. Trimming took 0 bases from V and 6 from J; bases not matched to a gene: 6. The CDR3 spans 17 residues. CDR3 in amino acids: CASSQDPLAGGSGELFF. CDR3 bases: TGCGCCAGCAGCCAAGACCCCCTAGCGGGAGGTTCCGGGGAGCTGTTTTTT.

The chain uses TRBV5-4 and TRBJ1-3; the D gene is possibly TRBD1 (6 bases). The germline V gene has CDR1 SGHNT and CDR2 YYREEE (reference sequence). This CDR3 contains 18 residues. Trimming stripped 4 bases from V and 0 bases from J, with 20 bases between. The CDR3 is CASSREGEGVSSGNTIYF. CDR3 sequence (DNA): TGTGCCAGCAGCCGTGAAGGGGAGGGGGTCTCCTCTGGAAACACCATATATTTT.

This clone was seen a single time. The rearrangement links TRBV2 to TRBJ2-7, with a possible D match to TRBD1 (6 bases). In germline, CDR1 is SNHLY, CDR2 FYNNEI. Trimming pared 6 bases from V and 2 bases from J, leaving 14 bases between. The CDR3 runs 14 residues. CDR3 nucleotide sequence: TGTGCCAGCAGCGGGACAACTCATCCCTACGAGCAGTACTTC. This sequence encodes CASSGTTHPYEQYF.

The genes are TRBV27 and TRBJ2-3, with 9 bases that match TRBD2. Germline CDR1 is MNHEY and CDR2 is SMNVEV (reference sequence). This CDR3 region has 14 residues. The CDR3 DNA reads TGTGGTAGCAGGGGGAGCGGGAGGCGAGATACGCAGTATTTT. Translated, it gives CGSRGSGRRDTQYF.

The table lists this clone with a count of one. This chain connects TRBV19 to TRBJ2-5; D not resolved. The CDR3 consists of 16 residues. Germline V CDR1 and CDR2: LNHDA, SQIVND (reference sequence). V dropped 0 bases and J dropped 3 bases, with 14 bases sitting between them. CDR3 bases: TGTGCCAGTAGTATAGATGCCCACCTATCCAAAGAGACCCAGTACTTC. Amino acids: CASSIDAHLSKETQYF. The whole variable domain, remainder taken from reference TRBV19 and TRBJ2-5, is DGGITQSPKYLFRKEGQNVTLSCEQNLNHDAMYWYRQDPGQGLRLIYYSQIVNDFQKGDIAEGYSVSREKKESFPLTVTSAQKNPTAFYLCASSIDAHLSKETQYFGPGTRLLVL.

The CDR3 nucleotides read TGTGCCAGCAGCTTAAGGCTCGACAGGGTGGGAACTGGAAACACCATATATTTT. It encodes CASSLRLDRVGTGNTIYF. The rearrangement uses TRBV7-9 and TRBJ1-3; 7 bases match TRBD1. The length of the CDR3 is 18 residues. J was trimmed by 2 bases and V by 2 bases; bases with no gene match: 12. Germline assignment: CDR1 SEHNR and CDR2 FQNEAQ (reference sequence).

J is TRBJ2-7 and V is TRBV5-8; unclear D gene. Germline CDR1 SGHTS, CDR2 YDEGEE. V shed 1 base and J shed 1 base, with 15 bases lying between them. The length of the CDR3 is 16 residues. The CDR3 region is CASSLLVLSRSYEQYF. DNA of the CDR3: TGTGCCAGCAGCTTGTTAGTTTTGTCGAGATCCTACGAGCAGTACTTC.

This rearrangement joins TRBV7-2 to TRBJ2-7; 12 positions agree with TRBD2. J gave up 5 bases and V 5 bases, and 4 bases lay outside the gene matches. This CDR3 spans 14 amino acids. Germline-derived CDR1 and CDR2 are SGHTA and FQGNSA. The chain's CDR3 is CASSRTSGDDEQYF. The CDR3 DNA follows: TGTGCCAGCAGCCGGACTAGCGGGGACGACGAGCAGTACTTC.